Listed here are 32 T cell receptor beta chains from one sample, sequenced in a study of T cells after posttransplantation cyclophosphamide (dated by TCRdb to the mid-2010s). To prepare the library, the immunoSEQ multiplex PCR assay was applied. TCRdb took this table from immuneACCESS and kept in-frame rearrangements with V and J called. Such tables lack part of the clones; where checked against another copy, unresolved V genes explain under half of the gap, and the rest is unexplained. Listed for this sample are roughly 45,000 clones, none observed only a single time. Roughly 2% of the sample rests with the top ten. Sample: PBMCs. The receptor set was obtained from a man between 35 and 55 years old in good health, CMV-negative, and a related stem cell transplant donor.

This clone occurred many times. The chain is built from TRBV28 and TRBJ1-1, with 8 bases lining up with TRBD1. CDR3 length equals 15 residues. The ends lost 8 bases at V and 0 bases at J; junction bases unmatched: 8. Germline-derived CDR1 and CDR2 are MDHEN and SYDVKM. CDR3 in amino acids: CASCGAGGMNTEAFF. The DNA for the CDR3 is TGTGCCAGCTGCGGGGCAGGGGGCATGAACACTGAAGCTTTCTTT.

The table lists this clone with a few counts. Other nucleotide sequences in the sample specify the same CDR3. The rearrangement joins TRBV27 to TRBJ2-1; D unclear. Trimming removed 5 bases from V and 0 bases from J, with 14 bases in between. The CDR3 loop spans 16 amino acids. Per germline, CDR1 MNHEY and CDR2 SMNVEV (reference sequence). The CDR3 DNA follows: TGTGCCAGCAGTCCTGATATGCGAGGCTCCTACAATGAGCAGTTCTTC. Translated, it gives CASSPDMRGSYNEQFF.

This clone appeared many times. In nucleotides, the CDR3 is TGTGCCAGCAGTTTCCGACAGGGCTCAGATACGCAGTATTTT. Its protein is CASSFRQGSDTQYF. The chain couples TRBV28 to TRBJ2-3; 7 bases fit TRBD1. Germline lookup yields CDR1 MDHEN and CDR2 SYDVKM. The CDR3 consists of 14 residues. The V segment lost 3 bases and the J segment 4 bases; nucleotides outside the gene matches: 4.

This clone has a count of ten or more. The chain links TRBV6-1 to TRBJ2-2; D gene unclear. The CDR3 loop spans 15 amino acids. Germline CDR1 MNHNS, CDR2 SASEGT. V was clipped by 3 bases and J by 7 bases, with 15 bases between them. CDR3: CASSDNRPSVGELFF. CDR3 DNA sequence: TGTGCCAGCAGTGATAACCGACCTAGTGTCGGGGAGCTGTTTTTT.

This clone was counted many times. This chain's CDR3 is CASSLEGGAFSMNTEAFF. CDR3 bases: TGTGCCAGCAGCTTAGAAGGGGGAGCGTTTTCAATGAACACTGAAGCTTTCTTT. The chain recombines TRBV13 with TRBJ1-1, with D possibly TRBD1 on 6 matching bases. Trimming left V 1 base short and J 0 bases short, with 18 bases between. The germline CDR1 and CDR2 sequences are PRHDT and FYEKMQ (reference sequence). The CDR3 runs 18 residues.

In this sample, this clone turned up many times. The chain recombines TRBV29-1 with TRBJ1-1; weak D call: TRBD1 (5 bases). With 3 bases removed from V and 5 bases from J, the gap between germline ends came to 13 bases. The CDR3 contains 13 residues. Germline V gives CDR1 SQVTM, CDR2 ANQGSEA. CDR3 coding DNA: TGCAGCGTTGATGTGGGCAAGGGGACTGAAGCTTTCTTT. Its protein product is CSVDVGKGTEAFF.

Ten or more counts support this clone. The rearrangement uses TRBV6-5 and TRBJ2-3; weak D call: TRBD2 (5 bases). From germline, CDR1 is MNHEY and CDR2 SVGAGI. The CDR3 loop spans 14 amino acids. Trimming removed 6 bases from V and 0 bases from J, with 10 bases in between. CDR3 DNA: TGTGCCAGCAGCTACGGACTGAGCACAGATACGCAGTATTTT. It codes for CASSYGLSTDTQYF.

The table lists this clone with many counts. The V and J genes are TRBV19 and TRBJ2-2; D is perhaps TRBD2 (5 bases). The V gene's germline CDR1 is LNHDA and CDR2 SQIVND (reference sequence). This CDR3 is built from 15 residues. The ends were cut back, 4 bases at V and 2 bases at J, with 11 bases in the middle. Here the CDR3 reads CASSKASLNTGELFF. DNA for the CDR3: TGTGCCAGTAGTAAGGCTAGCCTAAACACCGGGGAGCTGTTTTTT.

This clone was counted ten times or more. The rearrangement joins TRBV5-1 to TRBJ1-1; no reliable D call. Germline values: CDR1 SGHRS, CDR2 YFSETQ. The CDR3 totals 14 residues. V gave up 0 bases and J gave up 4 bases, with 10 bases separating them. CDR3 region: CASSLGPGPTEAFF. Here the CDR3 DNA reads TGCGCCAGCAGCTTGGGACCGGGTCCCACTGAAGCTTTCTTT.

This clone was seen many times. This chain joins TRBV5-1 and TRBJ2-2; D is unclear. Trimming took 4 bases from V and 1 from J, leaving 11 bases between them. From germline, CDR1 is SGHRS and CDR2 YFSETQ. The CDR3 runs to 15 residues. The CDR3 coding sequence is TGCGCCAGCAGCCTCGGTCCATTGAACACCGGGGAGCTGTTTTTT. Translated: CASSLGPLNTGELFF. The variable domain in full, with the rest retrieved from reference TRBV5-1 and TRBJ2-2, is KAGVTQTPRYLIKTRGQQVTLSCSPISGHRSVSWYQQTPGQGLQFLFEYFSETQRNKGNFPGRFSGRQFSNSRSEMNVSTLELGDSALYLCASSLGPLNTGELFFGEGSRLTVL.

This clone was seen many times. The chain uses TRBV29-1 and TRBJ2-7, with D tentatively TRBD1 (6 bases). This CDR3 is built from 13 residues. The V end was cut by 6 bases, the J end by 1 base, with 13 bases between. CDR1 SQVTM and CDR2 ANQGSEA come from the germline V gene. The CDR3 nucleotides read TGCAGCGTAGGGCCGACAGGATCCTACGAGCAGTACTTC. Its translation: CSVGPTGSYEQYF.

This clone was counted at least ten times. The V and J genes are TRBV19 and TRBJ1-2, with a tentative D call TRBD1 (5 bases). Trimming pared 2 bases from V and 4 bases from J, leaving 11 bases between. This CDR3 contains 14 residues. Germline-derived CDR1 and CDR2 are LNHDA and SQIVND (reference sequence). The CDR3 sequence is CASSITGVGYGYTF. The DNA for the CDR3 is TGTGCCAGTAGTATAACGGGGGTCGGCTATGGCTACACCTTC.

This clone was picked up many times. The chain combines TRBV19 with TRBJ2-4; TRBD2 might be the D (6 bases). Deletions cut 1 base from V and 15 bases from J, with 19 bases between. CDR1 and CDR2 (germline): LNHDA, SQIVND (reference sequence). This CDR3 spans 14 amino acids. The CDR3 nucleotides read TGTGCCAGTAGTATAGCTGGGAGGAGGGCGCCCGTGTACTTC. It yields the protein CASSIAGRRAPVYF.

This clone has a count of ten or more. The chain couples TRBV19 to TRBJ2-7; perhaps TRBD2 as D (5 bases). The V and J ends lost 8 bases and 3 bases respectively, with 8 bases between them. The germline V gene encodes CDR1 LNHDA and CDR2 SQIVND (reference sequence). The CDR3 contains 11 residues. Written as DNA, the CDR3 is TGTGCCAGTGCGGGCAACTACGAGCAGTACTTC. Amino acids: CASAGNYEQYF.

The chain employs TRBV9 and TRBJ2-5; possibly TRBD1 for D (6 bases). V was cut by 2 bases and J by 2 bases, with 13 bases left in between. Germline values: CDR1 SGDLS, CDR2 YYNGEE. This CDR3 is 15 amino acids long. Here the CDR3 reads CASSVGQSIQETQYF. The CDR3 DNA follows: TGTGCCAGCAGCGTCGGACAGTCGATACAAGAGACCCAGTACTTC.

Ten or more counts support this clone. The gene calls are TRBV6-1 and TRBJ2-2, with TRBD1 matching over 10 bases. The CDR3 loop spans 15 amino acids. From germline, CDR1 is MNHNS and CDR2 SASEGT. Germline trimming cut 7 bases from V and 7 bases from J; bases unmatched to any gene: 9. CDR3 in DNA: TGTGCCAGCAAGCGGACAGGGGGAAGGAGCGGGGAGCTGTTTTTT. Protein sequence: CASKRTGGRSGELFF.

Many counts were recorded for this clone. The gene calls are TRBV7-8 and TRBJ2-7; TRBD2 might be the D (7 bases). This CDR3 is 15 amino acids long. The germline V gene has CDR1 SGHVS and CDR2 FQNEAQ. Trimming stripped 5 bases from V and 1 base from J, with 15 bases between. CDR3 sequence reads: CASSRGGSGSYEQYF. As DNA, the CDR3 is TGTGCCAGCAGCCGAGGGGGTAGCGGGTCCTACGAGCAGTACTTC.

This clone was recorded many times. This sequence joins TRBV18 and TRBJ2-5; no clear D. This CDR3 region has 14 residues. Germline V gene lookup returns CDR1 KGHSH and CDR2 LQKENI. The V end lost 0 bases, the J end lost 0 bases, and 5 bases lay between the germline ends. The CDR3 loop is CASSPPAYQETQYF. DNA of the CDR3: TGTGCCAGCTCACCACCGGCATACCAAGAGACCCAGTACTTC.

This clone has at least ten counts. For the CDR3, the DNA is TGTGCCAGCAGCCCGGGACACCAAAACACCGGGGAGCTGTTTTTT. This gives the protein CASSPGHQNTGELFF. This chain joins TRBV28 and TRBJ2-2; maybe TRBD1 (6 bases). Trimming took off 6 bases at V and 2 bases at J, with 13 bases between the two ends. The length of the CDR3 is 15 residues. CDR1 is MDHEN, CDR2 SYDVKM, per germline.

This clone was picked up many times. The V and J genes are TRBV28 and TRBJ2-5; either TRBD1 or TRBD2 may supply D (6 bases each). V lost 6 bases and J lost 4, with 18 bases in between. CDR3 size: 15 residues. Germline CDR1 MDHEN, CDR2 SYDVKM. The CDR3 DNA reads as TGTGCCAGCAGGTTACAGGGAGGTTGGGTAGAGACCCAGTACTTC. Translation: CASRLQGGWVETQYF.

This clone showed up just a few times. The CDR3 nucleotides are TGTGCCAGCAGTGCGACAGGGCTCAGCTCCTACGAGCAGTACTTC. Amino acids: CASSATGLSSYEQYF. The chain links TRBV27 to TRBJ2-5; 7 positions agree with TRBD1. Judging by the DNA end, TRBJ2-7 fits better; the J call may be wrong. The CDR3 has 15 amino acids. Germline V lookup: CDR1 MNHEY, CDR2 SMNVEV (reference sequence).

This clone was counted many times. This rearrangement joins TRBV5-4 to TRBJ2-5; D is possibly TRBD1 (5 bases). Per germline, CDR1 SGHNT and CDR2 YYREEE (reference sequence). V dropped 2 bases and J dropped 2 bases, with 7 bases sitting between them. The CDR3 covers 13 residues. The CDR3 loop is CASSFQGQETQYF. The CDR3, as DNA: TGTGCCAGCAGCTTTCAGGGACAAGAGACCCAGTACTTC.

This clone has at least ten counts. The V call is TRBV30, the J call TRBJ1-2, with D tentatively TRBD1 (5 bases). The V and J ends lost 0 bases and 4 bases respectively, with 15 bases between them. CDR1 GTSNPN and CDR2 SVGIG come from the germline V gene (reference sequence). This CDR3 is built from 15 residues. The CDR3 here is CAWSVHPGLLYGYTF. DNA of the CDR3: TGTGCCTGGAGTGTACATCCAGGGCTACTCTATGGCTACACCTTC.

This clone was seen repeatedly, ten times or more. The genes are TRBV7-3 and TRBJ2-1; D is unresolved. This CDR3 spans 16 amino acids. Trimming stripped 4 bases from V and 4 bases from J, with 17 bases between. CDR1 is SGHTA, CDR2 FQGTGA, per germline. The CDR3 sequence: CASSSIWVSRYNEQFF. In DNA, the CDR3 is TGTGCCAGCAGCTCCATATGGGTTAGCCGTTACAATGAGCAGTTCTTC.

This clone was found many times. The gene calls are TRBV5-5 and TRBJ2-7; 9 nucleotides match TRBD1. The CDR3 contains 16 residues. In germline, CDR1 is SGHKS, CDR2 YYEKEE (reference sequence). Trimming at V came to 3 bases and at J to 4 bases, leaving 11 bases not matched to a gene. CDR3 nucleotides: TGTGCCAGCAGCTCGCCTCCGGGACAGGGCCGATACGAGCAGTACTTC. This encodes CASSSPPGQGRYEQYF.

This clone came up many times. The J gene is TRBJ2-7, the V gene TRBV28, with 9 bases fitting TRBD1. This CDR3 contains 14 residues. The V gene end was trimmed by 2 bases and the J gene end by 3 bases; junction bases not matched to a gene: 2. Germline V CDR1 and CDR2: MDHEN, SYDVKM. CDR3 bases: TGTGCCAGCAGTTTACCGGGACAGGGCTACGAGCAGTACTTC. Its protein is CASSLPGQGYEQYF.

This clone has a count of ten or more. This rearrangement joins TRBV11-2 to TRBJ2-7; D remains ambiguous. Between the trimmed V and J ends, which lost 5 bases and 3 bases, there was a span of 8 bases. The germline V gene has CDR1 SGHAT and CDR2 FQNNGV. The CDR3 covers 12 residues. The CDR3 here is CASSTLLYEQYF. CDR3 bases: TGTGCCAGCAGCACTCTCCTCTACGAGCAGTACTTC.

This clone was seen at least ten times. The chain combines TRBV7-9 with TRBJ2-7, with TRBD2 identical over 8 bases. Unmatched junction bases numbered 3, after V lost 5 bases and J lost 9 bases. This CDR3 spans 11 amino acids. The germline V gene has CDR1 SEHNR and CDR2 FQNEAQ (reference sequence). This CDR3 reads CASSAGLGQYF. DNA for the CDR3: TGTGCCAGCAGCGCGGGACTAGGGCAGTACTTC.

Many counts were recorded for this clone. The chain is built from TRBV30 and TRBJ1-5; 8 nucleotides align to TRBD1. The CDR3 totals 15 residues. Trimming took 2 bases from V and 6 from J; bases not matched to a gene: 9. The germline gives CDR1 GTSNPN, CDR2 SVGIG (reference sequence). The DNA of the CDR3 is TGTGCCTGGAGTCCCCAGGGGGCCACGTTTCAGCCCCAGCATTTT. Its translation is CAWSPQGATFQPQHF.

The chain couples TRBV28 to TRBJ2-3, with D perhaps TRBD1 (6 bases). Trimming took 5 bases from V and 5 from J, leaving 17 bases between them. There are 15 residues in the CDR3. Germline lookup yields CDR1 MDHEN and CDR2 SYDVKM. CDR3 in amino acids: CASSPTQGRGDTQYF. Here the CDR3 DNA reads TGTGCCAGCAGTCCGACCCAGGGGCGCGGAGATACGCAGTATTTT.

At least ten counts were recorded for this clone. This sequence joins TRBV27 and TRBJ2-1; D is uncertain. CDR3 length: 15 amino acids. V shed 7 bases and J shed 6 bases, with 19 bases lying between them. Germline V gives CDR1 MNHEY, CDR2 SMNVEV (reference sequence). CDR3: CASTNERDPSNEQFF. As DNA, the CDR3 is TGTGCCAGCACCAACGAGCGAGACCCTAGCAATGAGCAGTTCTTC.

This clone was found a few times. The chain has TRBV6-5 and TRBJ2-5; TRBD1 matches 7 bases. The J call may be in error: the DNA end matches TRBJ2-7 better. Germline CDR1 reads MNHEY; CDR2 reads SVGAGI. The CDR3 has 13 amino acids. The CDR3 sequence: CASSWTGPYEQYF. The CDR3 bases are TGTGCCAGCAGTTGGACAGGCCCCTACGAGCAGTACTTC.